Listed here are 19 T cell receptor beta chains from one sample, sequenced in a study of blood T cell repertoires in COVID-19. Clones were sequenced by immunoSEQ multiplex PCR, and TCRdb holds only the in-frame ones, with some missing. The table lists about 480,000 clones, roughly nine tenths of them singletons, with less than 9% in the top ten. Sequences were obtained from peripheral blood. The receptors were sampled from a woman aged 45-65 years with COVID-19, enrolled during active disease.

The chain links TRBV30 to TRBJ1-2, with D tentatively TRBD1 (5 bases). V was shortened by 8 bases and J by 0 bases, with 7 bases between the two germline ends. The CDR3 is 11 amino acids. The germline gives CDR1 GTSNPN, CDR2 SVGIG (reference sequence). This CDR3 reads CAQGANYGYTF. The DNA for the CDR3 is TGTGCCCAAGGGGCTAACTATGGCTACACCTTC.

The rearrangement links TRBV2 to TRBJ2-7; D perhaps matches TRBD1 (5 bases). From germline, CDR1 is SNHLY and CDR2 FYNNEI. The V end was cut by 4 bases, the J end by 2 bases, with 12 bases between. The CDR3 has 14 residues. CDR3 protein: CASSVTGLTYEQYF. In DNA form, the CDR3 reads TGTGCCAGCAGTGTCACAGGATTAACCTACGAGCAGTACTTC.

This clone has more than one count but fewer than ten. Additional DNA sequences in this sample encode the identical CDR3. The chain couples TRBV28 to TRBJ2-7, with 8 bases fitting TRBD1. CDR1 is MDHEN, CDR2 SYDVKM, per germline. V was pared by 4 bases and J by 2 bases, with 4 bases of the junction left unmatched. The CDR3 is made up of 14 amino acids. The CDR3 protein is CASSSRTGTYEQYF. In DNA form, the CDR3 reads TGTGCCAGCAGTTCACGGACAGGGACCTACGAGCAGTACTTC.

The rearrangement links TRBV6-6 to TRBJ1-4, with TRBD1 matching over 7 bases. Trimming cost V 5 bases and J 3 bases; bases outside gene matches: 9. This CDR3 is built from 16 residues. Germline V gene sequence: CDR1 MNHNY, CDR2 SVGAGI (reference sequence). CDR3 sequence: CASSTGWGTANEKLFF. CDR3 coding DNA: TGTGCCAGCAGTACAGGGTGGGGGACAGCTAATGAAAAACTGTTTTTT.

The V gene is TRBV5-4, the J gene TRBJ1-4; no reliable D call. The CDR3 consists of 11 residues. The germline CDR1 and CDR2 sequences are SGHNT and YYREEE (reference sequence). Trimming removed 9 bases from V and 8 bases from J, with 11 bases in between. CDR3 in DNA: TGTGCCACAAGAGCGGGGGAAAAACTGTTTTTT. Translation gives CATRAGEKLFF.

This chain links TRBV6-5 with TRBJ2-1, with 8 bases aligning to TRBD1. In germline, CDR1 is MNHEY, CDR2 SVGAGI. There are 13 residues in the CDR3. Trimming took 8 bases from V and 3 from J; bases not matched to a gene: 3. For the CDR3, the DNA is TGTGCCAGCGGGACAGGAGTCTACAATGAGCAGTTCTTC. This encodes CASGTGVYNEQFF.

V gene TRBV30 combines with J gene TRBJ1-1; 8 bases map to TRBD1. The CDR3 consists of 17 residues. CDR1 and CDR2 from the germline V gene are GTSNPN and SVGIG (reference sequence). Losses at the gene ends were 7 bases for V and 1 base for J; bases not matched to a gene: 17. The CDR3 loop reads CASPMRPDRVPNTEAFF. Written as DNA, the CDR3 is TGTGCCTCTCCAATGAGGCCGGACAGGGTTCCGAACACTGAAGCTTTCTTT. The whole variable domain, filled in from reference TRBV30 and TRBJ1-1, reads SQTIHQWPATLVQPVGSPLSLECTVEGTSNPNLYWYRQAAGRGLQLLFYSVGIGQISSEVPQNLSASRPQDRQFILSSKKLLLSDSGFYLCASPMRPDRVPNTEAFFGQGTRLTVV.

This chain connects TRBV10-3 to TRBJ1-1; TRBD1 matches at 8 bases. The CDR3 runs 17 residues. V was pared by 4 bases and J by 2 bases, with 12 bases of the junction left unmatched. Germline V gene data show CDR1 as ENHRY and CDR2 as SYGVKD. CDR3: CAISARSTGQVNTEAFF. DNA of the CDR3: TGTGCCATCAGTGCGAGAAGTACGGGACAGGTAAACACTGAAGCTTTCTTT.

The chain links TRBV12-5 to TRBJ1-4; 9 bases map to TRBD1. Germline V gene data show CDR1 as LGHNT and CDR2 as FRNRAP. The CDR3 spans 17 residues. V dropped 2 bases and J dropped 7; count of bases not matched to a gene: 11. The DNA of the CDR3 is TGTGCTAGTGGTTTGATTCTCGACAGGGGGGTCGGTGAAAAACTGTTTTTT. Protein sequence: CASGLILDRGVGEKLFF.

In the case of this clone: This specimen includes other DNA sequences encoding the same CDR3. The rearrangement joins TRBV18 to TRBJ1-1, with 8 bases lining up with TRBD1. CDR1 is KGHSH and CDR2 is LQKENI in the germline V gene. V was clipped by 6 bases and J by 1 base; unmatched bases: 4. This CDR3 comprises 14 residues. The CDR3 DNA follows: TGTGCCAGCTCTTGGGGACAGGAGAACACTGAAGCTTTCTTT. Translated, it gives CASSWGQENTEAFF.

The chain has TRBV6-5 and TRBJ2-1, with D hard to call. This CDR3 is 15 amino acids long. CDR1 is MNHEY, CDR2 SVGAGI, per germline. Trimming took off 0 bases at V and 1 base at J, with 7 bases between the two ends. CDR3 sequence reads: CASSYSSSSYNEQFF. CDR3 sequence (DNA): TGTGCCAGCAGTTACTCGAGTAGTTCCTACAATGAGCAGTTCTTC.

This clone was seen a handful of times. V usage is TRBV19 and J usage is TRBJ1-6, with TRBD1 matching over 7 bases. Unmatched junction bases numbered 9, after V lost 9 bases and J lost 7 bases. Germline values: CDR1 LNHDA, CDR2 SQIVND (reference sequence). The CDR3 runs to 14 residues. CDR3: CASYPGQPNSPLHF. The CDR3 DNA reads as TGTGCCAGCTATCCGGGACAGCCGAATTCACCCCTCCACTTT.

The V call is TRBV11-2, the J call TRBJ2-1, with D unresolved. The V end was cut by 3 bases, the J end by 7 bases, with 7 bases between. The CDR3 has 12 residues. Germline V lookup: CDR1 SGHAT, CDR2 FQNNGV. CDR3 loop: CASSFGLNEQFF. DNA of the CDR3: TGTGCCAGCAGCTTCGGGTTAAATGAGCAGTTCTTC. The full variable domain, with the rest looked up from reference TRBV11-2 and TRBJ2-1, is EAGVAQSPRYKIIEKRQSVAFWCNPISGHATLYWYQQILGQGPKLLIQFQNNGVVDDSQLPKDRFSAERLKGVDSTLKIQPAKLEDSAVYLCASSFGLNEQFFGPGTRLTVL.

The chain has TRBV5-1 and TRBJ2-7, with 11 bases matching TRBD1. Germline-derived CDR1 and CDR2 are SGHRS and YFSETQ. The CDR3 is made up of 16 amino acids. The V and J ends lost 4 bases and 5 bases, in that order; junction bases with no gene match: 11. The CDR3 DNA reads TGCGCCAGCAGCCTAAGCCGGGACAGGGGGATCCACGAGCAGTACTTC. This gives the protein CASSLSRDRGIHEQYF.

The chain uses TRBV3-1 (or the pseudogene TRBV3-2) and TRBJ2-1, with unresolved D. Trimming pared 3 bases from V and 5 bases from J, leaving 11 bases between. The CDR3 is made up of 14 amino acids. In germline, CDR1 is LGHDT, CDR2 YNNKEL (reference sequence). This chain's CDR3 is CASSHINRNNEQFF. CDR3 DNA sequence: TGTGCCAGCAGCCACATAAACAGAAACAATGAGCAGTTCTTC.

The J gene is TRBJ1-4, the V gene TRBV6-5; 9 nucleotides agree with TRBD1. Per germline, CDR1 MNHEY and CDR2 SVGAGI. The CDR3 runs to 15 residues. Germline trimming cut 5 bases from V and 8 bases from J; bases unmatched to any gene: 9. CDR3 amino acids: CASSPRQGGREKLFF. CDR3 DNA: TGTGCCAGCAGTCCAAGACAGGGGGGACGAGAAAAACTGTTTTTT.

The J gene is TRBJ1-4, the V gene TRBV19; a weak D match, TRBD1 (5 bases). Between the trimmed V and J ends, which lost 6 bases and 3 bases, there was a span of 17 bases. This CDR3 is built from 16 residues. Germline V CDR1 and CDR2: LNHDA, SQIVND (reference sequence). The chain's CDR3 is CASSLKGGASNEKLFF. CDR3 sequence (DNA): TGTGCCAGTAGCCTAAAGGGCGGGGCGTCTAATGAAAAACTGTTTTTT.

The chain recombines TRBV18 with TRBJ2-3, with TRBD1 matching over 10 bases. The germline V gene has CDR1 KGHSH and CDR2 LQKENI. The CDR3 length is 16 residues. Unmatched junction bases numbered 4, after V lost 4 bases and J lost 0 bases. CDR3 region: CASSQGQGRSTDTQYF. The CDR3 nucleotides read TGTGCCAGCTCACAGGGACAGGGGAGGAGCACAGATACGCAGTATTTT.

V usage is TRBV5-1 and J usage is TRBJ2-1; D not resolved. Germline lookup yields CDR1 SGHRS and CDR2 YFSETQ. The length of the CDR3 is 15 residues. V was shortened by 2 bases and J by 0 bases, with 9 bases between the two germline ends. CDR3 in amino acids: CASSLEPDSYNEQFF. CDR3 DNA sequence: TGCGCCAGCAGCTTAGAACCAGACTCCTACAATGAGCAGTTCTTC.